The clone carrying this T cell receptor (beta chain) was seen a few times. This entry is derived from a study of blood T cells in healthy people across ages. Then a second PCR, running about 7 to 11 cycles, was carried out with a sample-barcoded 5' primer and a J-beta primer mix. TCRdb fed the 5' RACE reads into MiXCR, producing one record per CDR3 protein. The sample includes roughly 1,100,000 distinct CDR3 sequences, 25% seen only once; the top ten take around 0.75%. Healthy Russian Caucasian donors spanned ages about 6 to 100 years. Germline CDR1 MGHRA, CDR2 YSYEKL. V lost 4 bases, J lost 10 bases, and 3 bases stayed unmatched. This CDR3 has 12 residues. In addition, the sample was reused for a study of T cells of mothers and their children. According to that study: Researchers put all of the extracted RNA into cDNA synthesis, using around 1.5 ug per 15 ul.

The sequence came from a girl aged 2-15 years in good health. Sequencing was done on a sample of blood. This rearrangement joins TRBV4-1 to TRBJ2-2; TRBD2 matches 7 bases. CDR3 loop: CASSLGRLELFF. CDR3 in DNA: TGCGCCAGCAGCCTCGGGAGGTTGGAGCTGTTTTTT.